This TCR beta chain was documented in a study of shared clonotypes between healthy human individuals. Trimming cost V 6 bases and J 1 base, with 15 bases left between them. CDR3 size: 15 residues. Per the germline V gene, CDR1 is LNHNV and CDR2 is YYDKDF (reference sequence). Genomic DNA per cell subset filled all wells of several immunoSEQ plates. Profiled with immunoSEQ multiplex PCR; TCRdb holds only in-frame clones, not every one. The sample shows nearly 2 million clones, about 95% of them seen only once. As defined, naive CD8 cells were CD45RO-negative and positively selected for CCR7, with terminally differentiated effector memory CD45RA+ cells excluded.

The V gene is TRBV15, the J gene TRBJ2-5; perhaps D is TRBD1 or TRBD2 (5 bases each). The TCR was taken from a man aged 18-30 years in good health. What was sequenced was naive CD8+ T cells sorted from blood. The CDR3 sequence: CATRVTGTLQETQYF. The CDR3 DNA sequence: TGTGCCACCAGAGTGACCGGGACCCTCCAAGAGACCCAGTACTTC. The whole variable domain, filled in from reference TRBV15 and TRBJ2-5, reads DAMVIQNPRYQVTQFGKPVTLSCSQTLNHNVMYWYQQKSSQAPKLLFHYYDKDFNNEADTPDNFQSRRPNTSFCFLDIRSPGLGDTAMYLCATRVTGTLQETQYFGPGTRLLVL.